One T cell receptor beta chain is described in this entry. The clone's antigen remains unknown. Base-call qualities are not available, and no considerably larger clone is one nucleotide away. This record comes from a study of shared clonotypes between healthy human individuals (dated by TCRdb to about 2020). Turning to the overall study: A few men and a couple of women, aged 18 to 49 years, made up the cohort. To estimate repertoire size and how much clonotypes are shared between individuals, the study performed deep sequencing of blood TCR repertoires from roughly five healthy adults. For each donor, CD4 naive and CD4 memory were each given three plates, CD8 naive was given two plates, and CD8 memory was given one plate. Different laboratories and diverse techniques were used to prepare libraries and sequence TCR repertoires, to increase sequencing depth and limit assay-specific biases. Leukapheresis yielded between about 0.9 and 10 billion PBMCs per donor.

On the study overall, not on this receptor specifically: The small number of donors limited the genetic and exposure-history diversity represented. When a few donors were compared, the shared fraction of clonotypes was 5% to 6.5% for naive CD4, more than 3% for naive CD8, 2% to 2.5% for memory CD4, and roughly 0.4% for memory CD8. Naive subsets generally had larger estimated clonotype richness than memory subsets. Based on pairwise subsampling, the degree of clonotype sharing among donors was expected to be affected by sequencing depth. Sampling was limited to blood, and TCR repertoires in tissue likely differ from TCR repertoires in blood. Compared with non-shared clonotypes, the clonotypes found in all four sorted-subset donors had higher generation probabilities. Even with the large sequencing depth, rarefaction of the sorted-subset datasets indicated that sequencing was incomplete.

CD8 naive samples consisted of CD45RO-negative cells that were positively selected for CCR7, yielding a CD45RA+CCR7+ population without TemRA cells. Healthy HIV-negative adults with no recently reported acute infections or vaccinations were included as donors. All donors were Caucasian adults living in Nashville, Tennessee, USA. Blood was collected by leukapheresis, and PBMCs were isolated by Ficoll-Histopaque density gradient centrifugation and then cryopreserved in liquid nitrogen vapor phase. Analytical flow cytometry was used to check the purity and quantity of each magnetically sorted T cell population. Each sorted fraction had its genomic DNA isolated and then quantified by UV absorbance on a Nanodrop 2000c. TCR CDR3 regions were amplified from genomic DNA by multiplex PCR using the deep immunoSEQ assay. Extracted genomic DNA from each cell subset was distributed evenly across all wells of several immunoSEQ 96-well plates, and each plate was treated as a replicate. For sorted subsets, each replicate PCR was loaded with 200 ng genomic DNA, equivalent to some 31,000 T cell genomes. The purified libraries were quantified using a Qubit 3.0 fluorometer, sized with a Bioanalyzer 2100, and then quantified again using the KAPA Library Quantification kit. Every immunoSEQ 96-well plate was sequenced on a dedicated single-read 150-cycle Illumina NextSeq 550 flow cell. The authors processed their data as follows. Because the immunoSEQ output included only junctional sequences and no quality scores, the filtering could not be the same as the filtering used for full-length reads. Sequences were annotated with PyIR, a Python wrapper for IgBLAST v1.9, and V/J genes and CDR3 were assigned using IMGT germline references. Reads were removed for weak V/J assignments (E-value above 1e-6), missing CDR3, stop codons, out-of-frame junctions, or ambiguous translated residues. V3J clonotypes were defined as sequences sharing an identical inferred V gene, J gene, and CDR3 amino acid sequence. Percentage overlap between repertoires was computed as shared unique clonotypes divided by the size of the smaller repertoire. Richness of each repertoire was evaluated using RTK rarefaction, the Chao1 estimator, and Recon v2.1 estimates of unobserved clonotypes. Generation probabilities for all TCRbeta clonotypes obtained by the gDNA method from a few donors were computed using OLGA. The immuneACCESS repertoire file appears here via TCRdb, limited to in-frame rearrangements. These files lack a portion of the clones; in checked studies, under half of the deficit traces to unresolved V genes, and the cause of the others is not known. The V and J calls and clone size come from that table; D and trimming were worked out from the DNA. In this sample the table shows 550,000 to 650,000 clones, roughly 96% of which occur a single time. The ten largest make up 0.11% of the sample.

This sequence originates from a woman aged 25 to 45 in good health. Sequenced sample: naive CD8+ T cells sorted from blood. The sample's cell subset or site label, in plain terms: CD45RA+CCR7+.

The bases are TGTGCCAGCAGCCCTCAACCAGCGGGAGCCTACGAGCAGTACTTC. The resulting protein is CASSPQPAGAYEQYF. In this chain, TRBV9 is recombined with TRBJ2-7; a stretch of 8 junction bases matches TRBD2. V loses 4 bases at its end and J loses 2 bases; junction bases beyond the gene matches: 8. CDR1 and CDR2 were assigned from the germline V gene as SGDLS and YYNGEE. The CDR3 covers 15 residues, taking in both the cysteine and the phenylalanine. Just the 45-base CDR3 DNA is kept, in frame starting at base 1.